The sample holds one count of the clone carrying this T cell receptor (beta chain). The CDR3 runs to 15 residues. Germline V gene data show CDR1 as SEHNR and CDR2 as FQNEAQ (reference sequence). The ends lost 0 bases at V and 8 bases at J; junction bases unmatched: 3. These data originate in a study of shared T cell receptors in the human thymus. Repertoires were generated with immunoSEQ multiplex PCR, while TCRdb's copy carries only in-frame clones and drops some. The sample holds 450,000 to 650,000 clones, about four fifths seen once. These records were also assigned to another study, of human thymus T cells. Per that paper: Finnish infants who were healthy and having corrective surgery for congenital heart defects made up the donors.

The sample taken for sequencing was thymocytes. This chain connects TRBV7-9 to TRBJ2-1, with TRBD1 matching over 11 bases. The sequence was obtained from a boy in the first two years of life with a congenital heart defect. The CDR3 sequence: CASSLAGQGADEQFF. The CDR3 DNA reads TGTGCCAGCAGCTTAGCCGGACAGGGGGCCGATGAGCAGTTCTTC.